This T cell receptor beta chain came from a study of OX40 agonist ivuxolimab in advanced cancers. Study as a whole: Of the participants, 40% had some prior anti-PD-1, anti-PD-L1 or anti-CTLA-4 therapy, which was allowed.

Study results and caveats: At doses 0.1 to 3.0 mg/kg, CD4+ and CD8+ clones expanded. Normalized T-cell clonal expansion was also low in a subset of nonresponders. Relative to CD4+, CD8+ T cells held more expanded clones on average.

Notes on this clone: What it recognizes is unknown.

Measured with immunoSEQ multiplex PCR; TCRdb has only the in-frame clones, and not every one. The repertoire consists of about 91,000 clones, with 70% to 90% occurring once and the leading ten covering about 4.7%. The specimen comprised CD4+ or CD8+ T cells sorted from blood, sampled in a trial of the OX40 agonist ivuxolimab. The sequence derives from an adult with an advanced solid tumor such as melanoma, head and neck, liver or kidney cancer.

The CDR3 region is CATSRLGGTALGYTF. The CDR3 nucleotides are TGTGCCACCAGCAGACTCGGCGGGACAGCCTTGGGCTACACCTTC. V usage is TRBV15 and J usage is TRBJ1-2; 7 bases match TRBD1. The germline CDR1 and CDR2 sequences are LNHNV and YYDKDF (reference sequence). This CDR3 contains 15 residues. V lost 2 bases and J lost 8; bases outside the gene matches: 11.